This TCR beta chain was recovered during a study of shared clonotypes between healthy human individuals (dated by TCRdb to 2020 to 2022). About the study as a whole: The cohort comprised a couple of women and three men aged 18 to 49 years. To estimate repertoire size and how much clonotypes are shared between individuals, the study performed deep sequencing of blood TCR repertoires from five healthy adults. Different laboratories and diverse techniques were used to prepare libraries and sequence TCR repertoires, to increase sequencing depth and limit assay-specific biases. Each donor's leukapheresis produced roughly between about 0.8 and 8.9 billion PBMCs. The investigation overall reported the following: Sampling was limited to blood, and TCR repertoires in tissue likely differ from TCR repertoires in blood. Because the study included only a small number of donors, the genetic and exposure-history diversity represented was limited. Pairwise subsampling indicated that sequencing depth was expected to affect the degree of clonotype sharing among donors.

Note on this clone: Its antigen is currently not known. Base qualities are missing; no much larger clone stands one base away. The sample carries other DNA sequences with the same CDR3.

Using the deep immunoSEQ assay, multiplex PCR amplified TCR CDR3 regions from genomic DNA. For each cell subset, the extracted genomic DNA was distributed evenly across all wells of several immunoSEQ 96-well plates, and each plate served as one replicate. Each replicate PCR for unsorted PBMC received about 0.3 ug genomic DNA, equal to approximately 30,000 T cell genomes. Unsorted PBMC genomic DNA was sequenced across ten immunoSEQ deep assay plates. Purified libraries were measured with a Qubit 3.0 fluorometer, size-checked on a Bioanalyzer 2100, and measured again with the KAPA Library Quantification kit. Every immunoSEQ 96-well plate was sequenced on a dedicated single-read 150-cycle Illumina NextSeq 550 flow cell. Regarding the original processing steps: The immunoSEQ output contained only junctional sequences without quality scores, so filtering could not match that applied to full-length reads. To assign V/J genes and CDR3, sequences were annotated using PyIR, a Python wrapper for IgBLAST v1.9, with IMGT germline references. Reads were filtered out if the reads had weak V/J assignments (E-value above 1e-6), no CDR3, stop codons, out-of-frame junctions, or ambiguous translated residues. V3J clonotypes were defined as sequences sharing an identical inferred V gene, J gene, and CDR3 amino acid sequence. Percentage overlap between repertoires was computed as shared unique clonotypes divided by the size of the smaller repertoire. RTK rarefaction, the Chao1 estimator, and Recon v2.1 estimates of unobserved clonotypes were used to assess repertoire richness. TCRdb holds this immuneACCESS table with in-frame rearrangements only. Some clones are missing; in checked studies, unresolved V genes explain under half, and the rest has no known cause. V, J and clone size reflect that table, while D and trimming were determined from the DNA. This sample lists about 560,000 clones; around 78% were detected once. The ten biggest clones cover about 12% of the sample.

Healthy HIV-negative adults with no recently reported acute infections or vaccinations were included as donors. Every donor was a Caucasian adult residing in Nashville, Tennessee, USA. For unsorted samples, tens of millions of PBMCs were counted, and genomic DNA was extracted using the QIAamp DNA Blood Mini kit. Blood was obtained by leukapheresis, after which PBMCs were separated by Ficoll-Histopaque density gradient centrifugation and cryopreserved in liquid nitrogen vapor phase. This TCR was recovered from a woman aged 35 to 49 in good health. Some clones in this sample may be carry-over from other donors' samples. Sequenced material: PBMCs.

The DNA reads as follows: TGTGCCAGCAGCGTTGGGACTAGCGGTAGCACAGATACGCAGTATTTT. Translated, this is CASSVGTSGSTDTQYF. The chain is assembled from TRBV9 and TRBJ2-3; 11 junctional bases match TRBD2. Taken from the germline V gene, the CDR1 and CDR2 loops are SGDLS and YYNGEE. At the junction V is shortened by 2 bases and J by 0 bases; bases outside the gene matches: 2. The CDR3, cysteine through phenylalanine, is 16 amino acids long. Only CDR3 DNA is held: 48 bases, read in frame from base 1.